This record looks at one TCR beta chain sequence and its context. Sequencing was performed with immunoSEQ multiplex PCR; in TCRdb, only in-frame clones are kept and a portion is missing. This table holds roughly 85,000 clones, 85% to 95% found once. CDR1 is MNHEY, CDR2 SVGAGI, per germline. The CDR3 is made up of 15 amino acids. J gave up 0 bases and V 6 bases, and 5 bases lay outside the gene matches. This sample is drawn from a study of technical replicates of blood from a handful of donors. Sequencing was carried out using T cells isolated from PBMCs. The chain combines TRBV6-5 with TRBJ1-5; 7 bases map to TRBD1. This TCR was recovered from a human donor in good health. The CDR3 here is CASSQRGLSNQPQHF. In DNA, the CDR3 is TGTGCCAGCAGCCAAAGGGGGCTTAGCAATCAGCCCCAGCATTTT.